The T cell receptor (beta chain) described here comes from a study of ipilimumab plus nivolumab after autologous stem cell transplantation. The data were produced by immunoSEQ multiplex PCR, yet TCRdb's version contains in-frame clones alone and is incomplete. The table shows some 43,000 clones, with approximately 90% occurring only once. CDR1 MNHEY and CDR2 SVGAGI come from the germline V gene. The CDR3 runs to 15 residues. Losses at the gene ends were 6 bases for V and 4 bases for J; bases not matched to a gene: 9. The receptor comes from a male donor with multiple myeloma. The sample here was PBMCs, taken in a trial of ipilimumab plus nivolumab as post-transplant consolidation. The V and J genes are TRBV6-5 and TRBJ1-5, with 7 positions matching TRBD1. CDR3 sequence reads: CASSVRGGSNQPQHF. CDR3 coding DNA: TGTGCCAGCAGCGTCAGGGGGGGCTCTAATCAGCCCCAGCATTTT.